This paragraph reports one TCR beta chain. What it binds is not known. Treatment in this sample: some 19 received Ad26.COV2.S at low or high dose, single or two shots; 5 received placebo; per-sample allocation not given. Sampling happened 63 days after the first vaccine or placebo injection. The vaccine delivered Wuhan-strain SARS-CoV-2 spike through an Ad26 vector. The sample comes from a study of Ad26.COV2.S vaccination and SARS-CoV-2 variants. Overall study: The study gave Ad26.COV2.S intramuscularly, once or twice 56 days apart. Broader study findings: Researchers cautioned that TCR breadth and depth analyses may have underestimated total T cell responses. Substantial breadth was reportedly displayed by spike-specific CD8+ and CD4+ T cell responses after vaccination.

Libraries were prepared by immunoSEQ multiplex PCR; TCRdb keeps only in-frame clonotypes and omits some of them. The sample contains some 240,000 clones, 87% of which appear only once. The CDR3 loop spans 14 amino acids. V trimming: 7 bases; J trimming: 6 bases; junction bases outside the gene matches: 10. From germline, CDR1 is SEHNR and CDR2 FQNEAQ (reference sequence). The chain is built from TRBV7-9 and TRBJ1-1, with 8 bases identical to TRBD1. The receptor comes from a person between 18 and 65 years old who received the Ad26.COV2.S COVID-19 vaccine or a placebo. This specimen was peripheral blood, taken in a trial of Ad26.COV2.S vaccine versus placebo. The CDR3 bases are TGTGCCAGCATCGAACAGGGGGGGTTGCCTGAAGCTTTCTTT. It encodes CASIEQGGLPEAFF.